Shown below are 5 T cell receptor beta chains from a single sample sequenced in a study of cytomegalovirus exposure and HLA in healthy donors. PCR was performed using 60 Vbeta and 13 Jbeta primers. Profiling relied on immunoSEQ multiplex PCR, and the TCRdb table lists in-frame clones only, not all of them. In the table there are over 150,000 clones, 75% to 85% of which are singletons. Sequenced sample: PBMCs. Receptors originate from a woman aged 25 to 45 in good health and CMV-seronegative.

V is TRBV11-2 and J is TRBJ2-5, with D possibly being TRBD1 (6 bases). This CDR3 comprises 13 residues. Between the trimmed V and J ends, which lost 5 bases and 5 bases, there was a span of 12 bases. The germline V gene encodes CDR1 SGHAT and CDR2 FQNNGV. CDR3 sequence (DNA): TGTGCCAGCAGCCCAGCAAGGGGGGAGACCCAGTACTTC. Its protein is CASSPARGETQYF.

The chain joins TRBV7-9 to TRBJ1-1, with D uncertain. There are 11 residues in the CDR3. V lost 1 base and J lost 6, with 3 bases in between. Looked up from germline, CDR1 is SEHNR and CDR2 is FQNEAQ (reference sequence). The CDR3 here is CASSLDSEAFF. As DNA, the CDR3 is TGTGCCAGCAGCTTAGACTCTGAAGCTTTCTTT.

The J gene is TRBJ2-2, the V gene TRBV5-1, with unresolved D. This CDR3 contains 16 residues. Trimming removed 4 bases from V and 0 bases from J, with 13 bases in between. Per the germline V gene, CDR1 is SGHRS and CDR2 is YFSETQ. The CDR3 reads CASSPRQRSNTGELFF. In nucleotides, the CDR3 is TGCGCCAGCAGCCCGCGCCAGCGATCGAACACCGGGGAGCTGTTTTTT.

CDR3 amino acids: CASSESPDRAGGYTF. CDR3 sequence (DNA): TGCGCCAGCAGTGAGTCCCCGGACAGGGCCGGGGGCTACACCTTC. V usage is TRBV10-1 and J usage is TRBJ1-2; the match to TRBD1 covers 8 bases. This CDR3 spans 15 amino acids. V shed 0 bases, J shed 8 bases, and the junction held 8 bases outside the gene matches. Germline lookup yields CDR1 WNHNN and CDR2 SYGVQD (reference sequence).

The V gene is TRBV7-3, the J gene TRBJ2-2; 8 bases fit TRBD2. The germline gives CDR1 SGHTA, CDR2 FQGTGA. The CDR3 runs to 15 residues. Trimming cost V 5 bases and J 0 bases; bases outside gene matches: 2. In nucleotides, the CDR3 is TGTGCCAGCAGCACTAGCGGCACGAACACCGGGGAGCTGTTTTTT. Amino acid sequence: CASSTSGTNTGELFF. Complete variable domain (other parts from reference TRBV7-3 and TRBJ2-2): GAGVSQTPSNKVTEKGKYVELRCDPISGHTALYWYRQSLGQGPEFLIYFQGTGAADDSGLPNDRFFAVRPEGSVSTLKIQRTERGDSAVYLCASSTSGTNTGELFFGEGSRLTVL.